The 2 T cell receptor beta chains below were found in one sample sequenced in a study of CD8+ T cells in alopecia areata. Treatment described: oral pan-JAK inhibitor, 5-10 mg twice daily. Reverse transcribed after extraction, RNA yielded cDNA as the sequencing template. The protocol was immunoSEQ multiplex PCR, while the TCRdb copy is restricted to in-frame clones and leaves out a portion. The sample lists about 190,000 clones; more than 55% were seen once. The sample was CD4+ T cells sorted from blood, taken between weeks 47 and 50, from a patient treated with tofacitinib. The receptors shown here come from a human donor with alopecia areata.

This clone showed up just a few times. The CDR3 DNA reads TGTGCCAGCAGTTACCTACTAGCGGGGGGGGCCTACGAGCAGTACTTC. Translated: CASSYLLAGGAYEQYF. V usage is TRBV6-5 and J usage is TRBJ2-7; 13 nucleotides match TRBD2. The germline CDR1 and CDR2 sequences are MNHEY and SVGAGI. J gave up 2 bases and V 2 bases, and 3 bases lay outside the gene matches. The CDR3 is 16 amino acids.

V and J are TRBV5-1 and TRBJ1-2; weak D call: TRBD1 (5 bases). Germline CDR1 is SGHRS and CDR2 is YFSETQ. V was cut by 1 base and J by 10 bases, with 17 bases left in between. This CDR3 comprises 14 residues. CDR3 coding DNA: TGCGCCAGCAGCTTGCGGGGGACCCTCAGCGACTACACCTTC. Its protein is CASSLRGTLSDYTF.